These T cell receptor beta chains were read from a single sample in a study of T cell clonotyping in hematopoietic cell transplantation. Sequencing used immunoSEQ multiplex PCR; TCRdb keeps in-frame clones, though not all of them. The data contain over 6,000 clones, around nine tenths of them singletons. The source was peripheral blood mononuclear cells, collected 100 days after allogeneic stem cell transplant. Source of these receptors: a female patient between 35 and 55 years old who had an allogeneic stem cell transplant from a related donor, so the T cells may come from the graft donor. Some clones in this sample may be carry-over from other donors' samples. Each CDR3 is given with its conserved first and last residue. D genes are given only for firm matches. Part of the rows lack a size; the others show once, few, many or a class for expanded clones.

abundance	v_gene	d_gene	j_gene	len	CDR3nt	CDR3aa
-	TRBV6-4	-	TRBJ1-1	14	TGTGCCAGCAGTGCCAGGGGCGCGGACACTGAAGCTTTCTTT	CASSARGADTEAFF
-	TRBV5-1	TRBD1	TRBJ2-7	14	TGCGCCAGCAGCGCAACGGGACAGGCCTACGAGCAGTACTTC	CASSATGQAYEQYF
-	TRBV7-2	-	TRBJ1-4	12	TGTGCCAGCAGCCTATATGGGGAAAAACTGTTTTTT	CASSLYGEKLFF
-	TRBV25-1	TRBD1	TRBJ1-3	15	TGTGCCAGCAGTAAAGGGACAGGGGGTGTAAACACCATATATTTT	CASSKGTGGVNTIYF
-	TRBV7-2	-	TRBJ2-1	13	TGTGCCAGCAAGTCGGGAACCTACAATGAGCAGTTCTTC	CASKSGTYNEQFF
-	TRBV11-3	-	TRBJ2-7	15	TGTGCCAGCAGCTTTTCAACCCTACAGGGCTACGAGCAGTACTTC	CASSFSTLQGYEQYF
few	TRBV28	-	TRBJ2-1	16	TGTGCCAGCAGTCCACTGGGAGCGGTGGGGTACAATGAGCAGTTCTTC	CASSPLGAVGYNEQFF
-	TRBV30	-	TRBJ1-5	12	TGTGCCTGGGACAGCTCGATAGGCCCCCAGCATTTT	CAWDSSIGPQHF
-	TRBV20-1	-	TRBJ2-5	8	TGCGTCGAAGAGACCCAGTACTTC	CVEETQYF
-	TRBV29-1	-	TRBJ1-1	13	TGCAGCGTTGAACGTCGGTTGAACACTGAAGCTTTCTTT	CSVERRLNTEAFF
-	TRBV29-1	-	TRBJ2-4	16	TGCAGCGTTGTATTTTTCACCAGGGGTGCCAAAAACATTCAGTACTTC	CSVVFFTRGAKNIQYF
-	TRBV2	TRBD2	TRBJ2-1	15	TGTGCCAGCAGTGTCCGGCTAGCGGGACGCAATGAGCAGTTCTTC	CASSVRLAGRNEQFF
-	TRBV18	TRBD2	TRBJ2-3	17	TGTGCCAGCTCACCTTTGGTGGCGGGAGTGAGTTCAGATACGCAGTATTTT	CASSPLVAGVSSDTQYF
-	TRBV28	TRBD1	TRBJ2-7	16	TGTGCCAGCAGTCCCGCTTTGGGACAGGCTTCCTACGAGCAGTACTTC	CASSPALGQASYEQYF
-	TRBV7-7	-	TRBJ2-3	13	TGTGCCAGCAGCCCCGGCGGCACAGATACGCAGTATTTT	CASSPGGTDTQYF
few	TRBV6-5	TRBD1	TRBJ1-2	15	TGTGCCAGCAGCCCCGGGGGACAGGGCCTTTACGGCTACACCTTC	CASSPGGQGLYGYTF
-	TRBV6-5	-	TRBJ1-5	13	TGTGCCAGCAGCTGGACCAGAGGGCAGCCCCAGCATTTT	CASSWTRGQPQHF
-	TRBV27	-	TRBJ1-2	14	TGTGCTTCACAAAGCCGGGGCCCACCTTATGGCTACACCTTC	CASQSRGPPYGYTF
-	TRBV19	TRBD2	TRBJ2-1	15	TGTGCCAGTAGTATTATTGCGGGAGGTTCCAATGAGCAGTTCTTC	CASSIIAGGSNEQFF
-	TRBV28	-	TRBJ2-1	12	TGTGCCAGCAGTTTAGGTCGCAATGAGCAGTTCTTC	CASSLGRNEQFF
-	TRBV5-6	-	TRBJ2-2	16	TGTGCCAGCAGCTTGGGAGGGAATCGGGGCACCGGGGAGCTGTTTTTT	CASSLGGNRGTGELFF